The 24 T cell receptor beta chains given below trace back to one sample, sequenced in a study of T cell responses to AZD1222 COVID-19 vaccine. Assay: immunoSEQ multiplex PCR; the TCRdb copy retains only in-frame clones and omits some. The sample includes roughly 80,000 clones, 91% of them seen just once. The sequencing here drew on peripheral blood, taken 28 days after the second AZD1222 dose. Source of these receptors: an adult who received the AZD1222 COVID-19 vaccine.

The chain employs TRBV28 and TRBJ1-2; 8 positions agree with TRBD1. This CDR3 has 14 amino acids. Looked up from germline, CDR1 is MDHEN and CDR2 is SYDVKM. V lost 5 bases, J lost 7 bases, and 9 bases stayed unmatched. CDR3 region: CASSPGQERAGYTF. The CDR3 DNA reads TGTGCCAGCAGTCCGGGACAGGAGCGCGCTGGCTACACCTTC.

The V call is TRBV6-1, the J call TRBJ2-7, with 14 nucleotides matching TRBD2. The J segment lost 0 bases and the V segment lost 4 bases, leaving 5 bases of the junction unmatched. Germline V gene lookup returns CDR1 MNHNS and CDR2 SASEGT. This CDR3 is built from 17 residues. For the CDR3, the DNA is TGTGCCAGCAGTGCAGGGACTAGCGGGAGACTCTCCTACGAGCAGTACTTC. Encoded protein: CASSAGTSGRLSYEQYF.

CDR3 DNA: TGTGCCAGCAGTGAGCCGACAGTGTATGGCTACACCTTC. Protein sequence: CASSEPTVYGYTF. J is TRBJ1-2 and V is TRBV6-1, with D maybe TRBD1 (5 bases). Germline V gives CDR1 MNHNS, CDR2 SASEGT. Trimming took off 3 bases at V and 5 bases at J, with 10 bases between the two ends. This CDR3 comprises 13 residues.

The CDR3: CASSPRGAYNEQFF. The CDR3, as DNA: TGTGCCAGCAGTCCGAGAGGGGCGTACAATGAGCAGTTCTTC. V usage is TRBV11-3 and J usage is TRBJ2-1; D is tentatively TRBD1 or TRBD2 (5 bases each). CDR3 length equals 14 residues. Germline assignment: CDR1 SGHNT and CDR2 YENEEA. The germline V and J ends were trimmed by 6 bases and 4 bases, with 13 bases remaining between them.

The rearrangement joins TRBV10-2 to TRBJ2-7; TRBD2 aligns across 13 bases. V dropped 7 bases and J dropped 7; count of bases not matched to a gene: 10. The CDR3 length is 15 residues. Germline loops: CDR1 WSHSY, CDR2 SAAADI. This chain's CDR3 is CASTRGLAGAGEQYF. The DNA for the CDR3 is TGCGCCAGCACCCGAGGACTAGCGGGAGCGGGGGAGCAGTACTTC.

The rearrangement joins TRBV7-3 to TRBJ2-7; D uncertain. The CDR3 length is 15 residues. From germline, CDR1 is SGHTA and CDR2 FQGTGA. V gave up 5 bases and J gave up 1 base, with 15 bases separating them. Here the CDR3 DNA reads TGTGCCAGCAGCCGCTCAGGTTTATCATCCTACGAGCAGTACTTC. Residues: CASSRSGLSSYEQYF.

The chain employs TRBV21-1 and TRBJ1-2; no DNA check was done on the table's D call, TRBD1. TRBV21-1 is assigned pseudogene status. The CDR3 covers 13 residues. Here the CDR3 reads CASSKGQVIGYTF. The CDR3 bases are TGTGCCAGCAGCAAGGGACAGGTTATAGGCTACACCTTC.

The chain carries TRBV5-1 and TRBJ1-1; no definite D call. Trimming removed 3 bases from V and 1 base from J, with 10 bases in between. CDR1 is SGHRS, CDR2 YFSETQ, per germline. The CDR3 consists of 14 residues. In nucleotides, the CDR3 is TGCGCCAGCAGCTCCTCATCGACGAACACTGAAGCTTTCTTT. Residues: CASSSSSTNTEAFF.

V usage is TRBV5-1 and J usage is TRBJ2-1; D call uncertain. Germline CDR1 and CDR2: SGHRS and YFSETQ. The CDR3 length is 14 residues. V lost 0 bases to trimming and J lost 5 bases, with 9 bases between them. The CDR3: CASSLERSHNEQFF. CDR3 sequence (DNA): TGCGCCAGCAGCTTGGAGAGGAGCCACAATGAGCAGTTCTTC.

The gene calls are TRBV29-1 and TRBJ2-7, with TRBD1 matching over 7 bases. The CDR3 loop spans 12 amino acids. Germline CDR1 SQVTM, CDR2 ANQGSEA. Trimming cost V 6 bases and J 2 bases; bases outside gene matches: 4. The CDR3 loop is CSVQGDTYEQYF. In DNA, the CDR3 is TGCAGCGTGCAGGGGGACACCTACGAGCAGTACTTC.

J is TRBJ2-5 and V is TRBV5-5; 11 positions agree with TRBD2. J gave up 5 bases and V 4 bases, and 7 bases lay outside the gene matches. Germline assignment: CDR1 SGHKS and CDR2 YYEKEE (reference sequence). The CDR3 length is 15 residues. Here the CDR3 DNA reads TGTGCCAGCAGCATACTAGCGGGAGCTATTGAGACCCAGTACTTC. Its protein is CASSILAGAIETQYF.

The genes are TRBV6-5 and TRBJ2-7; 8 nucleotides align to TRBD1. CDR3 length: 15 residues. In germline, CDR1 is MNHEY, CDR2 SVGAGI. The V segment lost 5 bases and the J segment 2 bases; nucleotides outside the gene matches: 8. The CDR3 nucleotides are TGTGCCAGCAGTCTCCGTTCAGGGGGCCCCTACGAGCAGTACTTC. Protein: CASSLRSGGPYEQYF.

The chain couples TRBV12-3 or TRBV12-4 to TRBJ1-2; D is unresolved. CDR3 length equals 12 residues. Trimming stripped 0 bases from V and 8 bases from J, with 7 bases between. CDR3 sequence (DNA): TGTGCCAGCAGTTTAGCCTCGATGGGCTACACCTTC. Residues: CASSLASMGYTF.

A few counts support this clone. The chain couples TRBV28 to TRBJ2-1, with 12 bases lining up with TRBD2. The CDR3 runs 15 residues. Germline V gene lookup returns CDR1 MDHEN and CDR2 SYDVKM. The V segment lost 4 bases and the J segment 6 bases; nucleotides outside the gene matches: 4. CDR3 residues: CASSSLAGGANEQFF. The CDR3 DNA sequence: TGTGCCAGCAGTTCGCTAGCGGGGGGGGCCAATGAGCAGTTCTTC.

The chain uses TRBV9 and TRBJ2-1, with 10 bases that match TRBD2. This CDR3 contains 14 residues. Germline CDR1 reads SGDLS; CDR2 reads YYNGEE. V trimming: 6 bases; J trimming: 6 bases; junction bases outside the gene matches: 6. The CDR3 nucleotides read TGTGCCAGCACCACGGGACTAGCGACCAATGAGCAGTTCTTC. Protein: CASTTGLATNEQFF.

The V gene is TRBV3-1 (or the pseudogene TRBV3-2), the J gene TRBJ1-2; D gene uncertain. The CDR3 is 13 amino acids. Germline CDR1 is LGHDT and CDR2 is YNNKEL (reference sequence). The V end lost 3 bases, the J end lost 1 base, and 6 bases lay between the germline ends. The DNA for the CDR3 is TGTGCCAGCAGCCACGGGATTAACTATGGCTACACCTTC. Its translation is CASSHGINYGYTF.

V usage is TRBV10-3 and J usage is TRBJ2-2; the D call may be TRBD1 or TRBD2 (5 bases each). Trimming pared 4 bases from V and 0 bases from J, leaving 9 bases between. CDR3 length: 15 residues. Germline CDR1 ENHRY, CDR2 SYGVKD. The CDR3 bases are TGTGCCATCAGTGGGGGGACCACGAACACCGGGGAGCTGTTTTTT. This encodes CAISGGTTNTGELFF.

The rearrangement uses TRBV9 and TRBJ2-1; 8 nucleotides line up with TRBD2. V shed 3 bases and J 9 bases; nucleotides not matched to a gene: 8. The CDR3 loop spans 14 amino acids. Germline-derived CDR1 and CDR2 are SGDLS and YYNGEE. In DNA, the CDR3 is TGTGCCAGCAGCGATCCCGGACTAGCAGTTGAGCAGTTCTTC. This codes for CASSDPGLAVEQFF.

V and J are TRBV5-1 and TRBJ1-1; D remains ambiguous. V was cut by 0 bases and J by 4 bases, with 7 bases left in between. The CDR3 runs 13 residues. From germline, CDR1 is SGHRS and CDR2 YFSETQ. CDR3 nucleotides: TGCGCCAGCAGCTTGGACGGGTTCACTGAAGCTTTCTTT. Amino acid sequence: CASSLDGFTEAFF.

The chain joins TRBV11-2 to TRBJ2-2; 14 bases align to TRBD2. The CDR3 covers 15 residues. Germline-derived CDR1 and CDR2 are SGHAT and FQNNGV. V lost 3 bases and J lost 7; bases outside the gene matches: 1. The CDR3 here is CASSFGLAGGGELFF. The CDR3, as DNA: TGTGCCAGCAGCTTCGGACTAGCGGGAGGCGGGGAGCTGTTTTTT.

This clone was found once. CDR3 DNA: TGTGCCAGCACCTCCCAGGGGGGCACCGGGGAGCTGTTTTTT. Protein: CASTSQGGTGELFF. This chain connects TRBV3-1 (or the pseudogene TRBV3-2) to TRBJ2-2; D possibly corresponds to TRBD1 (7 bases). This CDR3 has 14 amino acids. Germline V gene data show CDR1 as LGHDT and CDR2 as YNNKEL (reference sequence). V was pared by 7 bases and J by 4 bases, with 13 bases between.

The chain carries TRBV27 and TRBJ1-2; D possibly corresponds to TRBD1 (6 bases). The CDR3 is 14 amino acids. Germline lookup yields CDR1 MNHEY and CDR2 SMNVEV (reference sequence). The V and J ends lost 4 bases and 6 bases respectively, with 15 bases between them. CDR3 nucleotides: TGTGCCAGCAGTTCCCCCTACAGGGCGAATGGCTACACCTTC. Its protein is CASSSPYRANGYTF.

CDR3 sequence (DNA): TGCGCCAGCAGCCAGACGGGACAGGGGTTCTACGAGCAGTACTTC. It yields the protein CASSQTGQGFYEQYF. The chain couples TRBV4-1 to TRBJ2-7; TRBD1 matches 10 bases. CDR3 length equals 15 residues. The germline gives CDR1 MGHRA, CDR2 YSYEKL. V trimming: 3 bases; J trimming: 3 bases; junction bases outside the gene matches: 5.

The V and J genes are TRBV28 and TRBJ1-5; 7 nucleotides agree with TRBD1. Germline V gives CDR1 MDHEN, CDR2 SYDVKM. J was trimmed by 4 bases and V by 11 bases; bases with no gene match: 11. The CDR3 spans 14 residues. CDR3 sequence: CAGTEGGPNQPQHF. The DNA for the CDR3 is TGTGCCGGAACAGAAGGGGGCCCTAATCAGCCCCAGCATTTT. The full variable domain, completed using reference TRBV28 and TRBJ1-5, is DVKVTQSSRYLVKRTGEKVFLECVQDMDHENMFWYRQDPGLGLRLIYFSYDVKMKEKGDIPEGYSVSREKKERFSLILESASTNQTSMYLCAGTEGGPNQPQHFGDGTRLSIL.